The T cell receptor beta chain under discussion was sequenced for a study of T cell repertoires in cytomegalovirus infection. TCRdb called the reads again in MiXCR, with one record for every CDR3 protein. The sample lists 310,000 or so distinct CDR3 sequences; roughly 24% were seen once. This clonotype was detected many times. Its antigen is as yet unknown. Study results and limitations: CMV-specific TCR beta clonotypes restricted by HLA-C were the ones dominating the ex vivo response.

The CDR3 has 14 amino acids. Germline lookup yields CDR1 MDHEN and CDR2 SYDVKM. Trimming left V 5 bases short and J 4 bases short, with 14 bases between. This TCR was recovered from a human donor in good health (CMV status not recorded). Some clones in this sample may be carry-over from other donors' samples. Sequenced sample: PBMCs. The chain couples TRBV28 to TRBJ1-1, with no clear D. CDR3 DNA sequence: TGTGCCAGCAGTATGTTAGGACTTTTCACTGAAGCTTTCTTT. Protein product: CASSMLGLFTEAFF. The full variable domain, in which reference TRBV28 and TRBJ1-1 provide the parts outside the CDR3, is DVKVTQSSRYLVKRTGEKVFLECVQDMDHENMFWYRQDPGLGLRLIYFSYDVKMKEKGDIPEGYSVSREKKERFSLILESASTNQTSMYLCASSMLGLFTEAFFGQGTRLTVV.